The entry that follows covers one T cell receptor (beta chain) sequence. Its antigen is still unknown. Germline V gene data show CDR1 as MRHNA and CDR2 as SNTAGT. This CDR3 has 15 amino acids. 5' RACE with UMI labels generated the TRB cDNA libraries. TCRdb reprocessed the 5' RACE reads and stores each CDR3 protein as one record, lacking DNA. The specimen's table records tens of thousands of distinct CDR3 sequences. This sample was included in a study of CXCR3-negative and CXCR3-positive naive CD8 T cells. Broader study findings: Cryopreservation partially decreased CXCR3 expression, and most assays used fresh PBMCs. Unlike memory cells, which differed, naive CXCR3-negative and CXCR3-positive cells had similar TRBV-TRBJ usage. Diversity in memory CD8+ cells fell much lower than the comparably high levels seen in both naive subsets.

Specimen: memory CD8+ T cells from blood. The TCR sequence derives from a human donor in good health. Some clones in this sample may be carry-over from other donors' samples. The gene calls are TRBV6-4 and TRBJ2-5. This CDR3 reads CASRVRQKLQETQYF.